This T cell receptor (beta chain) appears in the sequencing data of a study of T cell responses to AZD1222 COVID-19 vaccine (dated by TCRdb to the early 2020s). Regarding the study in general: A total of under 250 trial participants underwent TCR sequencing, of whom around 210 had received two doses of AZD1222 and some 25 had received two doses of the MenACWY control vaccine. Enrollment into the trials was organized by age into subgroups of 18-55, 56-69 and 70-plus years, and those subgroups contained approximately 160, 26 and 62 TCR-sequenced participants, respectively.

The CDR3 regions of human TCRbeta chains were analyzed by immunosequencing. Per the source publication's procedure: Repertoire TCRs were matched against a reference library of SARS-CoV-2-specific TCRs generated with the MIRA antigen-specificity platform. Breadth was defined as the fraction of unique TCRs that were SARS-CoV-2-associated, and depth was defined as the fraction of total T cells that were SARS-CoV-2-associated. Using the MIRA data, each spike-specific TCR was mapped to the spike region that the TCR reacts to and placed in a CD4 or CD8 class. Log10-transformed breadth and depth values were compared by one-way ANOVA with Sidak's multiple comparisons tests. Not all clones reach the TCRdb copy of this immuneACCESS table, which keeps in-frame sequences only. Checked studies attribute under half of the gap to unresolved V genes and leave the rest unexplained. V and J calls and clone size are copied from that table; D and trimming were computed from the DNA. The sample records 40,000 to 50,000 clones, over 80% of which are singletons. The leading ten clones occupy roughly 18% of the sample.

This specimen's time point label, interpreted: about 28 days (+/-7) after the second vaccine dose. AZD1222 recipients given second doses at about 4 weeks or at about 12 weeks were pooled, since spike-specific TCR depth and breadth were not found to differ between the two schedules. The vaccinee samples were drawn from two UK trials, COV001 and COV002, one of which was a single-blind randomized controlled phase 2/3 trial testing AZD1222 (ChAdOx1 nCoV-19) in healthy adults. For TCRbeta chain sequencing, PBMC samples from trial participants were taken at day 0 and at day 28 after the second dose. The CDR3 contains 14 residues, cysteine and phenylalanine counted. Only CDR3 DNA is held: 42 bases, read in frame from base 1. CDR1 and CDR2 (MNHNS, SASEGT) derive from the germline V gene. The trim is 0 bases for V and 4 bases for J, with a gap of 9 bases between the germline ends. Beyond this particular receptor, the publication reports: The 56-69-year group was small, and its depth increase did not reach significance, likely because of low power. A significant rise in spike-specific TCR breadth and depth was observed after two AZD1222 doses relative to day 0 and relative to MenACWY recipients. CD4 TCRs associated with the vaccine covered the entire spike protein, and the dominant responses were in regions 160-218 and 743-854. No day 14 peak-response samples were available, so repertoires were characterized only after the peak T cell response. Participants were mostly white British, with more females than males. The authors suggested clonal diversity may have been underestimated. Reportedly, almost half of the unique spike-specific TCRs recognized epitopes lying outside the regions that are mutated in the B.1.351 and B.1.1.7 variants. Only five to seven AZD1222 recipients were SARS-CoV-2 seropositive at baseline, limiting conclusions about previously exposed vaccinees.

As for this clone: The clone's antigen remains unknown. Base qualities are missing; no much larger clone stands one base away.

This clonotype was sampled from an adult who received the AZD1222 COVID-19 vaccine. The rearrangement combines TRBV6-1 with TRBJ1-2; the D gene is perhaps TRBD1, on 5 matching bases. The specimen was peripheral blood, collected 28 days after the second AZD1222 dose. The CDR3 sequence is CASSEARDGYGYTF. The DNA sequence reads TGTGCCAGCAGTGAAGCTAGGGACGGCTATGGCTACACCTTC.